This is a list of T cell receptor beta chains from one sample in a study of memory CD8 T cells in hepatitis C reinfection. Generated by immunoSEQ multiplex PCR, the TCRdb table keeps only in-frame clones and is missing some. The repertoire has 44,000 or so clones, 70% to 90% of them found once; the top ten carry approximately 1.2%. The material sequenced was naive CD8+ T cells sorted from blood. These receptors were collected from a man aged 18-30 years with hepatitis C virus infection. The CDR3 runs from the conserved cysteine through the conserved F or W. Fields, in order: clone size, V gene, D gene, J gene, CDR3 DNA, CDR3 protein. D genes are given only for firm matches. Some rows have no size entry. The others give once, few or many, or a class for an expanded clone.

abundance: few
v_gene: TRBV6-6
d_gene: NA
j_gene: TRBJ1-1
CDR3nt: TGTGCCAGCAGTCGGGAGTATAACACTGAAGCTTTCTTT
CDR3aa: CASSREYNTEAFF

abundance: NA
v_gene: TRBV15
d_gene: TRBD2
j_gene: TRBJ2-3
CDR3nt: TGTGCCACCAGCACGGGACTAGCTACAGATACGCAGTATTTT
CDR3aa: CATSTGLATDTQYF

abundance: NA
v_gene: TRBV7-9
d_gene: TRBD1
j_gene: TRBJ2-1
CDR3nt: TGTGCCAGCAGCTCCCGGGACAGGGATGGGAATGAGCAGTTCTTC
CDR3aa: CASSSRDRDGNEQFF

abundance: NA
v_gene: TRBV7-9
d_gene: TRBD1
j_gene: TRBJ2-1
CDR3nt: TGTGCCAGCAGCACCGGACAGGGAGGATCCAATGAGCAGTTCTTC
CDR3aa: CASSTGQGGSNEQFF

abundance: NA
v_gene: TRBV5-1
d_gene: TRBD1
j_gene: TRBJ1-6
CDR3nt: TGCGCCAGCAGCCCGACAGGGGGAGGTTCACCCCTCCACTTT
CDR3aa: CASSPTGGGSPLHF

abundance: NA
v_gene: TRBV2
d_gene: TRBD1
j_gene: TRBJ2-1
CDR3nt: TGTGCCAGCCAGGGACAGCCGATGGATGAGCAGTTCTTC
CDR3aa: CASQGQPMDEQFF

abundance: few
v_gene: TRBV19
d_gene: NA
j_gene: TRBJ1-3
CDR3nt: TGTGCCAGTAGCGACACTGTAGTCTCTGGAAACACCATATATTTT
CDR3aa: CASSDTVVSGNTIYF

abundance: NA
v_gene: TRBV11-2
d_gene: NA
j_gene: TRBJ2-1
CDR3nt: TGTGCCAGCAGCTGGGGGGAAGAGAATGAGCAGTTCTTC
CDR3aa: CASSWGEENEQFF

abundance: NA
v_gene: TRBV7-9
d_gene: NA
j_gene: TRBJ2-3
CDR3nt: TGTGCCAGCATGGACAGATACACAGATACGCAGTATTTT
CDR3aa: CASMDRYTDTQYF

abundance: once
v_gene: TRBV5-4
d_gene: NA
j_gene: TRBJ2-2
CDR3nt: TGTGCCAGCAGCTCACCGGGACAAAGCACCGGGGAGCTGTTTTTT
CDR3aa: CASSSPGQSTGELFF

abundance: NA
v_gene: TRBV6-6
d_gene: TRBD1
j_gene: TRBJ1-6
CDR3nt: TGTGCCAGCAGTTACTCGACAGGGAACAATTCACCCCTCCACTTT
CDR3aa: CASSYSTGNNSPLHF

abundance: NA
v_gene: TRBV4-3
d_gene: TRBD1
j_gene: TRBJ1-3
CDR3nt: TGCGCCAGCAGCCAGGGCAGGGGGCCTGGAAACACCATATATTTT
CDR3aa: CASSQGRGPGNTIYF

abundance: NA
v_gene: TRBV12-5
d_gene: NA
j_gene: TRBJ1-2
CDR3nt: TGTGCTAGTGGTTCCCATGACTATGGCTACACCTTC
CDR3aa: CASGSHDYGYTF

abundance: once
v_gene: TRBV2
d_gene: NA
j_gene: TRBJ1-5
CDR3nt: TGTGCCAGCAGCCCCGACTCTTATAGCAATCAGCCCCAGCATTTT
CDR3aa: CASSPDSYSNQPQHF

abundance: once
v_gene: TRBV27
d_gene: NA
j_gene: TRBJ2-2
CDR3nt: TGTGCCAGCAGTTTGTCAAACACCGGGGAGCTGTTTTTT
CDR3aa: CASSLSNTGELFF

abundance: NA
v_gene: TRBV6-6
d_gene: NA
j_gene: TRBJ2-7
CDR3nt: TGTGCCAGCAGTTTCGGACAGACCTACGAGCAGTACTTC
CDR3aa: CASSFGQTYEQYF

abundance: NA
v_gene: TRBV7-9
d_gene: NA
j_gene: TRBJ1-1
CDR3nt: TGTGCCAGCAGCTTAGGCGGGGAGGGCACTGAAGCTTTCTTT
CDR3aa: CASSLGGEGTEAFF

abundance: NA
v_gene: TRBV9
d_gene: NA
j_gene: TRBJ1-1
CDR3nt: TGTGCCAGCAGCGTAGACGGGGGGCGATTGAACACTGAAGCTTTCTTT
CDR3aa: CASSVDGGRLNTEAFF

abundance: NA
v_gene: TRBV11-2
d_gene: NA
j_gene: TRBJ1-5
CDR3nt: TGTGCCAGCAGTATCCTAGATAGCAATCAGCCCCAGCATTTT
CDR3aa: CASSILDSNQPQHF

abundance: NA
v_gene: TRBV4-1
d_gene: TRBD2
j_gene: TRBJ2-1
CDR3nt: TGCGCCAGCAGCCACCTACTTAGCGGGGGCGATGAGCAGTTCTTC
CDR3aa: CASSHLLSGGDEQFF

abundance: NA
v_gene: TRBV6-4
d_gene: TRBD2
j_gene: TRBJ2-3
CDR3nt: TGTGCCAGCAGTGTGACTAGCGAAGGTGGCACAGATACGCAGTATTTT
CDR3aa: CASSVTSEGGTDTQYF

abundance: NA
v_gene: TRBV2
d_gene: TRBD2
j_gene: TRBJ2-7
CDR3nt: TGTGCCAGCATTATACTAGCGGGAGTGTACGAGCAGTACTTC
CDR3aa: CASIILAGVYEQYF

abundance: NA
v_gene: TRBV15
d_gene: TRBD1
j_gene: TRBJ1-2
CDR3nt: TGTGCCACCAGCGATGGGACAGGCTCCCAAACTTTTTATGGCTACACCTTC
CDR3aa: CATSDGTGSQTFYGYTF

abundance: NA
v_gene: TRBV5-6
d_gene: NA
j_gene: TRBJ2-3
CDR3nt: TGTGCCAGCAGCTTGGACAGTCCAGATACGCAGTATTTT
CDR3aa: CASSLDSPDTQYF

abundance: once
v_gene: TRBV4-1
d_gene: TRBD1
j_gene: TRBJ2-2
CDR3nt: TGCGCCAGCAGCCTGGGACAGTTTAACACCGGGGAGCTGTTTTTT
CDR3aa: CASSLGQFNTGELFF

abundance: NA
v_gene: TRBV6-6
d_gene: NA
j_gene: TRBJ1-5
CDR3nt: TGTGCCAGCAAGGAAGGGGCCCAGCCCCAGCATTTT
CDR3aa: CASKEGAQPQHF

abundance: NA
v_gene: TRBV28
d_gene: NA
j_gene: TRBJ2-2
CDR3nt: TGTGCCAGCAGCCTGGAGGGCACCGGGGAGCTGTTTTTT
CDR3aa: CASSLEGTGELFF

abundance: NA
v_gene: TRBV27
d_gene: NA
j_gene: TRBJ2-1
CDR3nt: TGTGCCAGCAGTTTACGACAGGTCCACAATGAGCAGTTCTTC
CDR3aa: CASSLRQVHNEQFF

abundance: NA
v_gene: TRBV19
d_gene: TRBD2
j_gene: TRBJ2-1
CDR3nt: TGTGCCAGTAGTATATCTAGCGGGAGGGCTAATGAGCAGTTCTTC
CDR3aa: CASSISSGRANEQFF

abundance: NA
v_gene: TRBV19
d_gene: NA
j_gene: TRBJ1-1
CDR3nt: TGTGCCAGTAGTCCCTCGACCCGGGGGGCGAACACTGAAGCTTTCTTT
CDR3aa: CASSPSTRGANTEAFF

abundance: NA
v_gene: TRBV29-1
d_gene: NA
j_gene: TRBJ2-7
CDR3nt: TGCAGCGTTGTTAACGGGGAGAACTCCTACGAGCAGTACTTC
CDR3aa: CSVVNGENSYEQYF

abundance: NA
v_gene: TRBV19
d_gene: TRBD2
j_gene: TRBJ2-1
CDR3nt: TGTGCCAGTACTCCGGGACTAGCGTATTACAATGAGCAGTTCTTC
CDR3aa: CASTPGLAYYNEQFF

abundance: once
v_gene: TRBV7-2
d_gene: TRBD1
j_gene: TRBJ2-5
CDR3nt: TGTGCCAGCAGCTTAAAGGGGGAGACAGGGCAGGCGACCCAGTACTTC
CDR3aa: CASSLKGETGQATQYF

abundance: NA
v_gene: TRBV2
d_gene: TRBD1
j_gene: TRBJ1-3
CDR3nt: TGTGCCAGTCAGGGGGCCACCTTCTCTGGAAACACCATATATTTT
CDR3aa: CASQGATFSGNTIYF

abundance: once
v_gene: TRBV5-4
d_gene: TRBD2
j_gene: TRBJ2-3
CDR3nt: TGTGCCAGCAGCAGGGAGCGGGAGGATAGAACAGATACGCAGTATTTT
CDR3aa: CASSREREDRTDTQYF

abundance: NA
v_gene: TRBV4-1
d_gene: TRBD1
j_gene: TRBJ1-1
CDR3nt: TGCGCCAGCAGCCAGGCGGACAGGGGAGGGACTGAAGCTTTCTTT
CDR3aa: CASSQADRGGTEAFF

abundance: NA
v_gene: TRBV4-1
d_gene: NA
j_gene: TRBJ2-2
CDR3nt: TGCGCCAGCAGCCCGAATACAGCGGCCGGGGAGCTGTTTTTT
CDR3aa: CASSPNTAAGELFF

abundance: NA
v_gene: TRBV4-1
d_gene: NA
j_gene: TRBJ1-1
CDR3nt: TGCGCCAGCAGCCAAGTATTGGCGTGGGGAGGCGATGGCCCCGACACTGAAGCTTTCTTT
CDR3aa: CASSQVLAWGGDGPDTEAFF

abundance: few
v_gene: TRBV4-1
d_gene: NA
j_gene: TRBJ2-7
CDR3nt: TGCGCCAGCAGCCATGAAACAGGGTACGAGCAGTACTTC
CDR3aa: CASSHETGYEQYF

abundance: NA
v_gene: TRBV19
d_gene: TRBD1
j_gene: TRBJ2-7
CDR3nt: TGTGCCAGGAGTCCGACAGGGGGCTACGAGCAGTACTTC
CDR3aa: CARSPTGGYEQYF

abundance: NA
v_gene: TRBV5-1
d_gene: TRBD1
j_gene: TRBJ1-5
CDR3nt: TGCGCCAGCAGCCTGTGGACAGGGAGTGATCAGCCCCAGCATTTT
CDR3aa: CASSLWTGSDQPQHF

abundance: NA
v_gene: TRBV27
d_gene: NA
j_gene: TRBJ2-7
CDR3nt: TGTGCCAGCAGTTCCGGACAGCTTTACGAGCAGTACTTC
CDR3aa: CASSSGQLYEQYF

abundance: once
v_gene: TRBV4-1
d_gene: NA
j_gene: TRBJ1-1
CDR3nt: TGCGCCAGCAGCCAAGCTGGACAGATGAACACTGAAGCTTTCTTT
CDR3aa: CASSQAGQMNTEAFF

abundance: NA
v_gene: TRBV10-1
d_gene: NA
j_gene: TRBJ1-1
CDR3nt: TGCGCCAGCAGAGCGAACACTGAAGCTTTCTTT
CDR3aa: CASRANTEAFF

abundance: NA
v_gene: TRBV6-1
d_gene: NA
j_gene: TRBJ1-5
CDR3nt: TGTGCCAGCAGTGAAGCGGCAGGGTACGATCAGCCCCAGCATTTT
CDR3aa: CASSEAAGYDQPQHF

abundance: NA
v_gene: TRBV5-1
d_gene: TRBD2
j_gene: TRBJ2-7
CDR3nt: TGCGCCAGCAGCCCAGGACTAGCGGGAGTTAACGAGCAGTACTTC
CDR3aa: CASSPGLAGVNEQYF

abundance: once
v_gene: TRBV2
d_gene: TRBD2
j_gene: TRBJ2-5
CDR3nt: TGTGCCAGCAGTGACGGGACTAGAGGGGGGACCCAGTACTTC
CDR3aa: CASSDGTRGGTQYF

abundance: NA
v_gene: TRBV2
d_gene: NA
j_gene: TRBJ2-2
CDR3nt: TGTGCCAGCAAATCGGACACCGGGGAGCTGTTTTTT
CDR3aa: CASKSDTGELFF

abundance: NA
v_gene: TRBV2
d_gene: TRBD2
j_gene: TRBJ2-7
CDR3nt: TGTGCCAGCAGTGAAGCAACTAGCGGGAGCTACGAGCAGTACTTC
CDR3aa: CASSEATSGSYEQYF

abundance: NA
v_gene: TRBV29-1
d_gene: NA
j_gene: TRBJ2-4
CDR3nt: TGCAGCGTTGTTACACGGACTAAAAACATTCAGTACTTC
CDR3aa: CSVVTRTKNIQYF

abundance: NA
v_gene: TRBV5-4
d_gene: NA
j_gene: TRBJ2-5
CDR3nt: TGTGCCAGCAGCTTGACGGGGGAGGAAGAGACCCAGTACTTC
CDR3aa: CASSLTGEEETQYF

abundance: once
v_gene: TRBV7-2
d_gene: TRBD1
j_gene: TRBJ1-1
CDR3nt: TGTGCCAGCAGCTTTATAGGGACAGGGGTATCTGAAGCTTTCTTT
CDR3aa: CASSFIGTGVSEAFF

abundance: NA
v_gene: TRBV7-2
d_gene: TRBD1
j_gene: TRBJ1-2
CDR3nt: TGTGCCAGCAGCTTAGCGACCGGGACAGGGTACGGCTACACCTTC
CDR3aa: CASSLATGTGYGYTF